Listed here is a single TCR beta chain. Its antigen remains unknown. The CDR3 totals 12 residues. Trimming removed 4 bases at V and 6 bases at J, with 10 bases between. Germline V gene sequence: CDR1 KGHSH, CDR2 LQKENI. As to treatment: about 20 received Ad26.COV2.S at low or high dose, single or two shots; about 5 received placebo; per-sample allocation not given. Samples came from day 63 after the first vaccine or placebo injection. This specimen belongs to a study of Ad26.COV2.S vaccination and SARS-CoV-2 variants. For the study at large: The COV1001 Ad26.COV2.S trial arm included the donor.

TCRdb's copy holds only in-frame clones and misses some; the assay was immunoSEQ multiplex PCR. Here the sample spans 200,000 to 250,000 clones, around 89% being singletons. General study points: Individuals receiving vaccine had higher spike-specific TCR breadth than placebo recipients did. The breadth of spike-specific CD8+ and CD4+ T cell responses after vaccination was reportedly substantial.

The chain has TRBV18 and TRBJ2-7, with D perhaps TRBD2 (5 bases). Here the sequenced sample was peripheral blood, taken in a trial of Ad26.COV2.S vaccine versus placebo. The receptor was derived from a person aged 18-65 years who received the Ad26.COV2.S COVID-19 vaccine or a placebo. The CDR3 sequence: CASSRPGSEQYF. CDR3 DNA sequence: TGTGCCAGCTCACGGCCGGGGTCCGAGCAGTACTTC. Full variable domain (rest looked up from reference TRBV18 and TRBJ2-7): NAGVMQNPRHLVRRRGQEARLRCSPMKGHSHVYWYRQLPEEGLKFMVYLQKENIIDESGMPKERFSAEFPKEGPSILRIQQVVRGDSAAYFCASSRPGSEQYFGPGTRLTVT.